This TCR beta chain was recorded in a study of T cell repertoires in cytomegalovirus infection. Study context: Well-studied HLA-B-restricted CMV epitopes were used in the study alongside recently identified HLA-C-restricted ones. CMV infection and matching HLA type were both indicated by public TCR beta signatures. Study-wide results and caveats: In two of eight donors, the top clonotype was HLA-C-restricted CMV-specific.

On this clonotype: Its antigen is as yet unknown.

TCRdb analysed the reads with MiXCR anew, one entry per CDR3 protein. The sample records tens of thousands of distinct CDR3 sequences, around 27% being singletons. The CDR3 is 15 amino acids. Trimming removed 7 bases at V and 8 bases at J, with 18 bases between. CDR1 and CDR2 (germline): SGHAT, FQNNGV. This chain uses TRBV11-2 with TRBJ1-6, with a possible D match to TRBD1 (6 bases). This TCR derives from a human donor in good health (CMV status not recorded). Some clones in this sample may be carry-over from other donors' samples. Source: CD8+ T cells from cultured PBMCs, taken from culture after CMV antigen stimulation. CDR3 residues: CASTWRDKHDSPLHF. CDR3 bases: TGTGCCAGCACCTGGCGGGACAAGCATGATTCACCCCTCCACTTT.